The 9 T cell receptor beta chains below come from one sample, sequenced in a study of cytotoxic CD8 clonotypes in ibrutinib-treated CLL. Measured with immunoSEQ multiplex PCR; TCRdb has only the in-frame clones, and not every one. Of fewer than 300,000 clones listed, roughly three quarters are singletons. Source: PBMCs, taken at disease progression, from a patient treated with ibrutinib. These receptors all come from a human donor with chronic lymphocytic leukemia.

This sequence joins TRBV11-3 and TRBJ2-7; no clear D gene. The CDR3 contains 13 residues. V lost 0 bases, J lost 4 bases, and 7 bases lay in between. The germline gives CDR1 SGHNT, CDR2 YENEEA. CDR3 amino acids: CASSLDMGYEQYF. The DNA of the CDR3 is TGTGCCAGCAGCTTAGATATGGGATACGAGCAGTACTTC.

In nucleotides, the CDR3 is TGTGCCAGCAGCTCCCGGATTTCCCGGGCCGGGGAGCTGTTTTTT. Residues: CASSSRISRAGELFF. The J gene is TRBJ2-2, the V gene TRBV13; D not resolved. CDR1 PRHDT and CDR2 FYEKMQ come from the germline V gene (reference sequence). The CDR3 totals 15 residues. Trimming took off 4 bases at V and 6 bases at J, with 15 bases between the two ends.

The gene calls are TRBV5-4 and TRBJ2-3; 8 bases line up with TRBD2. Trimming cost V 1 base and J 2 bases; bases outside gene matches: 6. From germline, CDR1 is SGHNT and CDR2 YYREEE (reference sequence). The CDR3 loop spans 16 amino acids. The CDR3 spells CASSLPSGGATDTQYF. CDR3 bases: TGTGCCAGCAGCTTGCCAAGCGGGGGAGCCACAGATACGCAGTATTTT. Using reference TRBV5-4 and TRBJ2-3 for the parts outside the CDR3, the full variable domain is ETGVTQSPTHLIKTRGQQVTLRCSSQSGHNTVSWYQQALGQGPQFIFQYYREEENGRGNFPPRFSGLQFPNYSSELNVNALELDDSALYLCASSLPSGGATDTQYFGPGTRLTVL.

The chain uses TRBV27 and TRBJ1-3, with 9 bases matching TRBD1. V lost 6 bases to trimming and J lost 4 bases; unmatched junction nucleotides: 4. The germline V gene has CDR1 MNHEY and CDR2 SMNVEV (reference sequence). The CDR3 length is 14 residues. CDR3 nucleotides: TGTGCCAGCAGCGACAGGGGGTCAGGAAACACCATATATTTT. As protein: CASSDRGSGNTIYF.

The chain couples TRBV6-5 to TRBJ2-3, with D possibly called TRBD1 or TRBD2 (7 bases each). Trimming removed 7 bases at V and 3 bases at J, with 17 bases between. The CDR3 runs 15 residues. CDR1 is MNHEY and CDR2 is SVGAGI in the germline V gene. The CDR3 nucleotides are TGTGCCAGCAAGCCATGGGAGGGGGCAACAGATACGCAGTATTTT. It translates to CASKPWEGATDTQYF.

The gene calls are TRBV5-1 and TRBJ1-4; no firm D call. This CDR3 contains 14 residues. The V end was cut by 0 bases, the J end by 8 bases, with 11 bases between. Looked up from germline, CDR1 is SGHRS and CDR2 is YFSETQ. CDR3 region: CASSLVQESEKLFF. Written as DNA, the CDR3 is TGCGCCAGCAGCTTGGTTCAAGAGTCGGAAAAACTGTTTTTT.

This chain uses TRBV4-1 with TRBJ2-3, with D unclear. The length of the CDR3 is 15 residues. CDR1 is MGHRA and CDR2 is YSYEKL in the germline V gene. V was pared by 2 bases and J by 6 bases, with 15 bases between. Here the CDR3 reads CASSQTGLPRDTQYF. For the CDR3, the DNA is TGCGCCAGCAGCCAAACGGGTCTTCCCCGGGATACGCAGTATTTT.

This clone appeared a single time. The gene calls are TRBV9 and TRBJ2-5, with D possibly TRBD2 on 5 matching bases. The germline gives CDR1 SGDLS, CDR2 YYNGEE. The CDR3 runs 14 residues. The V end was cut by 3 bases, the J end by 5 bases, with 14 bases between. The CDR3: CASSAEWPGETQYF. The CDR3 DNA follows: TGTGCCAGCAGCGCGGAGTGGCCGGGGGAGACCCAGTACTTC.

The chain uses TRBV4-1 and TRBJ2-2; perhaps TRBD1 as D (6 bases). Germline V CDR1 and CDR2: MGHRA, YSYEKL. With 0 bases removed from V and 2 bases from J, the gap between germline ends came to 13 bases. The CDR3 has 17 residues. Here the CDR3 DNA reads TGCGCCAGCAGCCAAGATGGACAGCTATATAACACCGGGGAGCTGTTTTTT. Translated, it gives CASSQDGQLYNTGELFF.